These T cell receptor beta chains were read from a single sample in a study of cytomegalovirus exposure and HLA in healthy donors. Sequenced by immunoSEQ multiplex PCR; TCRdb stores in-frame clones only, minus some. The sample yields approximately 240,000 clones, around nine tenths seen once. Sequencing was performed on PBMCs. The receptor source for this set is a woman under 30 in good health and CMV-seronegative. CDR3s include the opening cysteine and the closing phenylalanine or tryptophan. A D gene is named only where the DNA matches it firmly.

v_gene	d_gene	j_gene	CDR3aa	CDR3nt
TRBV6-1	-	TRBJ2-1	CASSDLLNEQFF	TGTGCCAGCAGTGATCTCCTTAATGAGCAGTTCTTC
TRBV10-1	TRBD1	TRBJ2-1	CASRSSGTGANEQFF	TGCGCCAGCAGGTCCTCCGGGACAGGGGCCAATGAGCAGTTCTTC
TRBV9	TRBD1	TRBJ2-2	CASSGYRDRGHPGELFF	TGTGCCAGCAGCGGGTACCGGGACAGGGGCCACCCCGGGGAGCTGTTTTTT
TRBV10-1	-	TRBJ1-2	CASSVGHDYGYTF	TGCGCCAGCAGTGTGGGACACGACTATGGCTACACCTTC
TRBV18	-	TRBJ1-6	CASSPPDSYNSPLHF	TGTGCCAGCTCACCACCAGACAGTTATAATTCACCCCTCCACTTT
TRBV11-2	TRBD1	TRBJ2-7	CASSLGTGAEQYF	TGTGCCAGCAGCCTGGGGACAGGGGCCGAGCAGTACTTC
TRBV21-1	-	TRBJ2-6	CASSKKKDRTGSGANVLTF	TGTGCCAGCAGCAAGAAAAAGGATCGGACAGGGTCTGGGGCCAACGTCCTGACTTTC
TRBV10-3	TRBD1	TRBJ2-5	CAISEARDRGYQETQYF	TGTGCCATCAGTGAGGCCCGGGACAGGGGCTACCAAGAGACCCAGTACTTC
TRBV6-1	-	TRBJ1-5	CASSQEGNQPQHF	TGTGCCAGCAGTCAGGAGGGCAATCAGCCCCAGCATTTT
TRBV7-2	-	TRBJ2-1	CASSLARHLNEQFF	TGTGCCAGCAGCTTAGCGCGCCACCTCAATGAGCAGTTCTTC
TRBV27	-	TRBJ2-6	CASSPRQNSGANVLTF	TGTGCCAGCAGTCCCAGACAGAATTCTGGGGCCAACGTCCTGACTTTC
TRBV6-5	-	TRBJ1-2	CASSYSRVGYGYTF	TGTGCCAGCAGTTACTCGAGGGTGGGCTATGGCTACACCTTC
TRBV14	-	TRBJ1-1	CASSPYGGGNTEAFF	TGTGCCAGCAGCCCTTATGGGGGAGGGAACACTGAAGCTTTCTTT
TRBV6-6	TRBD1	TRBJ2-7	CASSSHPQGVNGEQYF	TGTGCCAGCAGTTCTCACCCACAGGGGGTGAACGGCGAGCAGTACTTC
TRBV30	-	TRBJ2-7	CAWSRANEQYF	TGTGCCTGGAGTAGAGCGAACGAGCAGTACTTC
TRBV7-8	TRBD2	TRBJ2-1	CASSSGGLAGIYNEQFF	TGTGCCAGCAGCTCGGGGGGACTAGCGGGAATCTACAATGAGCAGTTCTTC